The following is a T cell receptor beta chain sequence with its context. The antigen is unknown. The V gene end was trimmed by 4 bases and the J gene end by 6 bases; junction bases not matched to a gene: 9. The CDR3 sequence is 14 residues long. Germline V gene lookup returns CDR1 MNHEY and CDR2 SVGAGI. This sample is part of a study of cytomegalovirus exposure and HLA in healthy donors. Study-level findings and limits: HLA alleles were associated with 15,000 to 20,000 TCR beta sequences in a later analysis at 0.05 false discovery rate. A few chains linked to CMV were shown in vitro to be specific for CMV antigens. Evidence from a later analysis indicated that most CMV-associated TCR beta chains looked HLA-restricted.

Primers: 60 Vbeta forward and 13 Jbeta reverse. Clones were read by immunoSEQ multiplex PCR, and TCRdb kept only the in-frame ones, dropping some. The sample holds under 200,000 clones, more than 80% seen once. The specimen sequenced was PBMCs. This chain uses TRBV6-5 with TRBJ2-7; 7 bases line up with TRBD1. The source of this sequence is a woman aged 45-65 years in good health and CMV-seronegative. The CDR3 reads CASSSSDRASEQYF. The CDR3 nucleotides read TGTGCCAGCAGTTCTTCAGACAGGGCCTCCGAGCAGTACTTC.